These T cell receptor beta chains were read from a single sample in a study of regulatory T cells in long-lasting Graves disease. Using its own MiXCR run on the multiplex PCR reads, TCRdb lists one record per CDR3 protein. Of 390,000 or so distinct CDR3 sequences listed, about 11% are singletons. These data were also reused for a study on T cells in Graves' hyperthyroidism and ophthalmopathy.

Sequencing was performed on peripheral blood mononuclear cells (PBMCs), taken at new diagnosis, from a patient treated with antithyroid drugs. All receptors derive from a woman under 30 with Graves disease. CDR3s include the opening cysteine and the closing phenylalanine or tryptophan. The D gene is left open where the match is weak. Size is omitted from some rows. Given values are once, few, many or a class for expanded clones.

>TRBJ1-1|TRBV12-3/TRBV12-4|.|many
CASSWDTEAFF
TGTGCCAGCAGCTGGGACACTGAAGCTTTCTTT
>TRBJ2-3|TRBV19|TRBD1|once
CASRQGFTQYF
TGTGCCAGTCGACAGGGTTTTACGCAGTATTTT
>TRBJ2-1|TRBV15|TRBD2|.
CATSRALSGNPYNEQFF
TGTGCCACCAGCAGGGCCCTTAGCGGGAACCCCTACAATGAGCAGTTCTTC
>TRBJ2-1|TRBV24-1|TRBD2|few
CATRTSGSFDEQFF
TGTGCCACGCGGACTAGCGGGAGCTTCGATGAGCAGTTCTTC
>TRBJ2-1|TRBV6-2/TRBV6-3|.|.
CASSLRTGRRPSYNEQFF
TGTGCCAGCAGCCTACGGACCGGCAGGAGACCGTCCTACAATGAGCAGTTCTTC
>TRBJ1-1|TRBV20-1|.|many
CSASPGYNTEAFF
TGCAGTGCTAGTCCGGGATATAACACTGAAGCTTTCTTT
>TRBJ2-7|TRBV29-1|.|many
CSVDPQAAVEQYF
TGCAGCGTTGATCCCCAGGCCGCGGTGGAGCAGTACTTC
>TRBJ1-5|TRBV15|TRBD1|many
CATGQSLYSNQPQHF
TGTGCCACGGGACAGAGCCTCTATAGCAATCAGCCCCAGCATTTT
>TRBJ1-1|TRBV4-1|TRBD1|few
CASSQNRGLNTEAFF
TGCGCCAGCAGCCAGAACAGGGGATTGAACACTGAAGCTTTCTTT
>TRBJ1-2|TRBV14|.|many
CASSKRLWGQLNYGYTF
TGTGCCAGCAGCAAACGACTTTGGGGGCAGCTAAACTATGGCTACACCTTC
>TRBJ2-7|TRBV5-1|.|many
CASSLRPGPSEQYF
TGCGCCAGCAGCTTGCGCCCGGGCCCGTCGGAGCAGTACTTC
>TRBJ1-1|TRBV12-3/TRBV12-4|.|many
CASSFWAGGTEAFF
TGTGCCAGCAGTTTTTGGGCCGGGGGGACTGAAGCTTTCTTT
>TRBJ2-2|TRBV28|.|many
CASSLLTGELFF
TGTGCCAGCAGCCTACTCACCGGGGAGCTGTTTTTT
>TRBJ1-4|TRBV9|.|.
CASGLGQGNEKLFF
TGTGCCAGCGGCTTGGGTCAGGGGAATGAAAAACTGTTTTTT
>TRBJ1-1|TRBV18|.|many
CASSPWTLDTEAFF
TGTGCCAGCTCACCCTGGACCCTGGACACTGAAGCTTTCTTT
>TRBJ2-1|TRBV28|TRBD2|many
CASSPRLAGAVYNEQFF
TGTGCCAGCAGCCCAAGACTAGCGGGAGCTGTCTACAATGAGCAGTTCTTC
>TRBJ1-2|TRBV7-2|TRBD1|many
CASSRAGGPPANYGYTF
TGTGCCAGCAGCCGAGCAGGGGGTCCCCCTGCTAACTATGGCTACACCTTC
>TRBJ2-2|TRBV20-1|TRBD2|many
CSGKRGGLDTGELFF
TGCAGTGGAAAGCGGGGGGGCCTCGACACCGGGGAGCTGTTTTTT
>TRBJ1-1|TRBV6-1|.|many
CASSPINRDPEAFF
TGTGCCAGCAGTCCGATTAACCGGGACCCTGAAGCTTTCTTT
>TRBJ1-2|TRBV7-9|.|few
CASSPPWHRRGYGYTF
TGTGCCAGCAGCCCCCCGTGGCACAGGAGGGGTTATGGCTACACCTTC
>TRBJ2-7|TRBV28|TRBD1|many
CASSEGTARIPYEQYF
TGTGCCAGCAGTGAAGGGACAGCGCGAATCCCCTACGAGCAGTACTTC
>TRBJ1-2|TRBV27|TRBD1|many
CASRTGIMNGYTF
TGTGCCAGCCGGACAGGGATAATGAATGGCTACACCTTC
>TRBJ1-2|TRBV20-1|TRBD1|.
CSADRGQGNYGYTF
TGCAGTGCTGACAGGGGGCAGGGTAACTATGGCTACACCTTC
>TRBJ2-1|TRBV6-5|TRBD2|.
CASSYLGGGRARNEQFF
TGTGCCAGCAGTTACTTGGGCGGCGGGAGGGCCAGGAATGAGCAGTTCTTC
>TRBJ2-6|TRBV6-2/TRBV6-3|.|.
CASSLTGLVSGANVLTF
TGTGCCAGCAGTTTGACGGGACTCGTGTCTGGGGCCAACGTCCTGACTTTC
>TRBJ1-1|TRBV12-5|.|many
CASGLVKKTRERGTEAFF
TGTGCTAGTGGTTTGGTTAAGAAAACCAGGGAGAGGGGCACTGAAGCTTTCTTT
>TRBJ2-1|TRBV20-1|TRBD2|.
CSAKRESGVREQFF
TGCAGTGCTAAGCGGGAGAGCGGCGTACGAGAGCAGTTCTTC
>TRBJ2-1|TRBV20-1|.|.
CSATLPDVPGNEQFF
TGCAGTGCTACTTTACCTGACGTCCCGGGCAATGAGCAGTTCTTC
>TRBJ2-7|TRBV13|.|many
CASSQRSSNSYEQYF
TGTGCCAGCAGCCAAAGGAGTTCTAACTCCTACGAGCAGTACTTC
>TRBJ1-2|TRBV4-2|.|.
CASSQDGGWNPYGYTF
TGTGCCAGCAGCCAAGATGGAGGGTGGAACCCCTATGGCTACACCTTC
>TRBJ1-6|TRBV20-1|TRBD1|.
CSAVRDSSSSPLHF
TGCAGTGCTGTTCGGGACAGCAGTTCTTCACCCCTCCACTTT